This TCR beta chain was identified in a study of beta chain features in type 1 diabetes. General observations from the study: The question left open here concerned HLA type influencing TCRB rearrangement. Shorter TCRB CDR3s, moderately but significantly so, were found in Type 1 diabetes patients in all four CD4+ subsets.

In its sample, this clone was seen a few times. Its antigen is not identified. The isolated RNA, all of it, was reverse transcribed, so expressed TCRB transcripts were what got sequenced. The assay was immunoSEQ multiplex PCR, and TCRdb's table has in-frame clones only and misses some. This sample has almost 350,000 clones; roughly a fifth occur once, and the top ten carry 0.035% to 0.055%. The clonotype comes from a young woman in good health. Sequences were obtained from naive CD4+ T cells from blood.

The CDR3 DNA reads as TGCGCCAGCAGGACACTAGCGGGGGGGCCCTATGAGCAGTTCTTC. Amino acids: CASRTLAGGPYEQFF. The rearrangement joins TRBV5-1 to TRBJ2-1, with 13 positions matching TRBD2. Trimming at V came to 5 bases and at J to 8 bases, leaving 7 bases not matched to a gene. CDR3 length equals 15 residues. Germline assignment: CDR1 SGHRS and CDR2 YFSETQ.